These 6 T cell receptor beta chains came from one sample sequenced in a study of cytomegalovirus exposure and HLA in healthy donors. Profiling relied on immunoSEQ multiplex PCR, and the TCRdb table lists in-frame clones only, not all of them. The sample carries 150,000 to 200,000 clones, roughly 84% recorded once. Sequences were obtained from PBMCs. These receptors all stem from a man aged 18 to 30 in good health and CMV-seropositive.

This clone was counted only a few times. This rearrangement joins TRBV4-2 to TRBJ1-2; possible D gene TRBD1, 6 bases. The CDR3 has 15 amino acids. Germline CDR1 and CDR2: LGHNA and YNFKEQ. V lost 0 bases and J 4 bases, leaving 12 bases between the germline ends. The CDR3 loop reads CASSQDSTGRYGYTF. CDR3 coding DNA: TGTGCCAGCAGCCAAGATTCCACAGGGCGCTATGGCTACACCTTC.

In its sample, this clone was seen a few times. The chain has TRBV27 and TRBJ1-5; a weak D match, TRBD1 (5 bases). This CDR3 is 14 amino acids long. Trimming cost V 6 bases and J 3 bases, with 12 bases left between them. Germline V lookup: CDR1 MNHEY, CDR2 SMNVEV (reference sequence). CDR3 in amino acids: CASRWAGVNQPQHF. CDR3 DNA sequence: TGTGCCAGCAGGTGGGCGGGGGTCAATCAGCCCCAGCATTTT.

This chain connects TRBV5-3 to TRBJ2-1; a possible D gene is TRBD2 (6 bases). TRBV5-3 carries the ORF label, with uncertain function. CDR3 length: 18 amino acids. Trimming took off 0 bases at V and 2 bases at J, with 18 bases between the two ends. In DNA, the CDR3 is TGTGCCAGAAGCTTGGGAAAATTCACTAGCTCCCCCTACAATGAGCAGTTCTTC. This codes for CARSLGKFTSSPYNEQFF.

The count of this clone is one. The V gene is TRBV6-5, the J gene TRBJ2-5; possible D gene TRBD2, 5 bases. Germline V lookup: CDR1 MNHEY, CDR2 SVGAGI. The CDR3 has 11 amino acids. The V end lost 10 bases, the J end lost 11 bases, and 17 bases lay between the germline ends. The CDR3 DNA follows: TGTGCCACCCGCCTCGGGGAGAGACAGTACTTC. The encoded protein is CATRLGERQYF.

The chain uses TRBV7-2 and TRBJ1-2; D uncertain. Germline CDR1 SGHTA, CDR2 FQGNSA. V lost 1 base and J lost 8, with 11 bases in between. The CDR3 is 13 amino acids. The CDR3 DNA reads as TGTGCCAGCAGCTTAGACGGTCCTATGGGCTACACCTTC. This sequence encodes CASSLDGPMGYTF.

The rearrangement joins TRBV2 to TRBJ1-2; 7 bases line up with TRBD1. Germline lookup yields CDR1 SNHLY and CDR2 FYNNEI. Trimming removed 5 bases from V and 8 bases from J; junction bases left unmatched: 14. The length of the CDR3 is 15 residues. The CDR3 DNA reads as TGTGCCAGCAGTATAAAGCTGGAGGGGGCAGAAGGCTACACCTTC. It translates to CASSIKLEGAEGYTF. The full variable domain, completed using reference TRBV2 and TRBJ1-2, is EPEVTQTPSHQVTQMGQEVILRCVPISNHLYFYWYRQILGQKVEFLVSFYNNEISEKSEIFDDQFSVERPDGSNFTLKIRSTKLEDSAMYFCASSIKLEGAEGYTFGSGTRLTVV.